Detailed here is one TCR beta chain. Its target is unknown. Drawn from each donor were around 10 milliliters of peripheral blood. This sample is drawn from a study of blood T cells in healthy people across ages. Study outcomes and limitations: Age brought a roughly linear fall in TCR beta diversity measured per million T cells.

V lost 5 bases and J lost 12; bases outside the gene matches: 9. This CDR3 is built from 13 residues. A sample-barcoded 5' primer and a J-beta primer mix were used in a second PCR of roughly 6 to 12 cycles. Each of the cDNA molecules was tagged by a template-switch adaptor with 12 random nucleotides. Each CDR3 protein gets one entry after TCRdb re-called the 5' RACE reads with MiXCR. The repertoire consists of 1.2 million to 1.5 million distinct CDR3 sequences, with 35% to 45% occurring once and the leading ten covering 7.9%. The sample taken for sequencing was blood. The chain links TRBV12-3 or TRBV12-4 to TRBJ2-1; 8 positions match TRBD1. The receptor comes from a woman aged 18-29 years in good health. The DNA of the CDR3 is TGTGCCAGCAGTCCGGGACAGGTCTTTGGGCAGTTCTTC. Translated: CASSPGQVFGQFF.